One sample yielded the 24 T cell receptor beta chains listed below, sequenced in a study of identical twins. From the 5' RACE reads, TCRdb called clonotypes with MiXCR, one entry per CDR3 protein. The table shows about 570,000 distinct CDR3 sequences, with 9.5% to 10% occurring only once. The same specimen was also included in a second study, on yellow fever vaccine responses in identical twins.

The sample consisted of PBMCs. These receptors originate from a woman aged 18-29 years in good health.

The genes are TRBV3-1 and TRBJ2-3; D is uncertain. Trimming took off 1 base at V and 2 bases at J, with 7 bases between the two ends. The CDR3 runs to 14 residues. Germline assignment: CDR1 LGHDT and CDR2 YNNKEL (reference sequence). The CDR3 bases are TGTGCCAGCAGCCAAGCGCGGAACACAGATACGCAGTATTTT. Its translation is CASSQARNTDTQYF.

The chain has TRBV7-6 and TRBJ2-1; 7 bases agree with TRBD2. The CDR3 contains 16 residues. Looked up from germline, CDR1 is SGHVS and CDR2 is FNYEAQ. V lost 0 bases, J lost 6 bases, and 8 bases stayed unmatched. CDR3 sequence (DNA): TGTGCCAGCAGCTTAGCCTTTCGTGGGGGGGTCAATGAGCAGTTCTTC. Translation: CASSLAFRGGVNEQFF.

This clonotype was detected a few times. CDR3 bases: TGCGCCAGCAGCCAAGCCCCGCCGGAGGCGGGAGTGAGGGAGCAGTACTTC. This codes for CASSQAPPEAGVREQYF. V usage is TRBV4-3 and J usage is TRBJ2-7, with 7 positions matching TRBD2. Germline V lookup: CDR1 LGHNA, CDR2 YSLEER. The CDR3 spans 17 residues. The trim removed 1 base at V and 7 bases at J, leaving 16 bases unmatched.

In this sample, this clonotype turned up many times. The chain employs TRBV7-9 and TRBJ2-5; TRBD2 matches at 11 bases. The germline gives CDR1 SEHNR, CDR2 FQNEAQ (reference sequence). The V gene end was trimmed by 4 bases and the J gene end by 0 bases; junction bases not matched to a gene: 4. The CDR3 totals 16 residues. The CDR3 nucleotides read TGTGCCAGCAGCTCTACTAGCGGGGGATACCAAGAGACCCAGTACTTC. Translating gives CASSSTSGGYQETQYF.

Ten or more counts support this clonotype. The chain links TRBV27 to TRBJ2-5; 7 bases align to TRBD2. Germline CDR1 is MNHEY and CDR2 is SMNVEV (reference sequence). The CDR3 is 15 residues long. The V and J ends lost 1 base and 4 bases, in that order; junction bases with no gene match: 6. CDR3 region: CASSLWAGEGETQYF. The CDR3 bases are TGTGCCAGCAGTTTATGGGCGGGAGAGGGAGAGACCCAGTACTTC.

The chain has TRBV7-2 and TRBJ2-1; 10 nucleotides agree with TRBD2. The CDR3 has 16 residues. The germline V gene encodes CDR1 SGHTA and CDR2 FQGNSA. After removal of 5 bases from V and 4 bases from J, the junction contained 8 bases not matched to a gene. CDR3 amino acids: CASSADVAGGYNEQFF. The CDR3 nucleotides read TGTGCCAGCAGCGCAGACGTAGCGGGGGGATACAATGAGCAGTTCTTC.

This sequence joins TRBV18 and TRBJ2-7; a possible D gene is TRBD1 (5 bases). Germline V gene data show CDR1 as KGHSH and CDR2 as LQKENI. The CDR3 runs to 13 residues. V shed 3 bases and J shed 3 bases, with 9 bases lying between them. The CDR3, as DNA: TGTGCCAGCTCACCGTCCAGGGACTACGAGCAGTACTTC. This translates into CASSPSRDYEQYF.

This clonotype was observed at least ten times. The rearrangement uses TRBV29-1 and TRBJ2-1; D is ambiguous. The CDR3 spans 13 residues. V gave up 1 base and J gave up 2 bases, with 6 bases separating them. CDR1 SQVTM and CDR2 ANQGSEA come from the germline V gene. CDR3 coding DNA: TGCAGCGTTGAAGGTACAACCTACAATGAGCAGTTCTTC. This encodes CSVEGTTYNEQFF.

This clonotype was recorded at least ten times. The gene calls are TRBV27 and TRBJ2-3, with D possibly matching TRBD1 (6 bases). CDR3 size: 16 residues. The germline V gene encodes CDR1 MNHEY and CDR2 SMNVEV (reference sequence). V gave up 5 bases and J gave up 3 bases, with 18 bases separating them. The CDR3 bases are TGTGCCAGCAGTGCTAAACAGGGACGTTCAACAGATACGCAGTATTTT. It encodes CASSAKQGRSTDTQYF.

This CDR3 reads CASSESLSGSRAGELFF. CDR3 nucleotides: TGCGCCAGCAGTGAGTCGCTAAGCGGGAGTCGTGCCGGGGAGCTGTTTTTT. The rearrangement joins TRBV10-1 to TRBJ2-2; 8 positions match TRBD2. The germline V gene encodes CDR1 WNHNN and CDR2 SYGVQD (reference sequence). Trimming at V came to 0 bases and at J to 6 bases, leaving 9 bases not matched to a gene. This CDR3 has 17 residues.

This clonotype was found a few times. The CDR3 sequence is CASSPGTSGSGYEQFF. In DNA, the CDR3 is TGTGCCAGCAGCCCGGGGACTAGCGGGAGTGGGTATGAGCAGTTCTTC. The genes are TRBV5-6 and TRBJ2-1, with 14 bases that match TRBD2. Germline CDR1 reads SGHDT; CDR2 reads YYEEEE. V shed 4 bases, J shed 8 bases, and the junction held 8 bases outside the gene matches. This CDR3 has 16 amino acids.

The rearrangement links TRBV25-1 to TRBJ2-7; 8 nucleotides line up with TRBD1. There are 18 residues in the CDR3. Germline values: CDR1 MGHDK, CDR2 SYGVNS. The trim removed 1 base at V and 2 bases at J, leaving 13 bases unmatched. Here the CDR3 DNA reads TGTGCCAGCAGTGAATCTTGGGATCGACAGGGGAACCCCTACGAGCAGTACTTC. Amino acid sequence: CASSESWDRQGNPYEQYF.

J is TRBJ2-2 and V is TRBV9; TRBD2 might be the D (6 bases). The CDR3 sequence is 15 residues long. CDR1 and CDR2 from the germline V gene are SGDLS and YYNGEE. V lost 0 bases, J lost 7 bases, and 13 bases lay in between. Here the CDR3 DNA reads TGTGCCAGCAGCGTAGCTTTGGAGGGGCACGGGGAGCTGTTTTTT. As protein: CASSVALEGHGELFF.

The gene calls are TRBV28 and TRBJ2-7; D not certain. CDR1 and CDR2 from the germline V gene are MDHEN and SYDVKM. V gave up 6 bases and J gave up 3 bases, with 9 bases separating them. This CDR3 is 12 amino acids long. In DNA form, the CDR3 reads TGTGCCAGCAGACTCCCCAGCTACGAGCAGTACTTC. Translating it yields CASRLPSYEQYF. Variable domain in full (rest from reference TRBV28 and TRBJ2-7): DVKVTQSSRYLVKRTGEKVFLECVQDMDHENMFWYRQDPGLGLRLIYFSYDVKMKEKGDIPEGYSVSREKKERFSLILESASTNQTSMYLCASRLPSYEQYFGPGTRLTVT.

The sample holds many counts of this clonotype. V is TRBV6-5 and J is TRBJ2-1; 8 nucleotides agree with TRBD2. The J segment lost 3 bases and the V segment lost 4 bases, leaving 14 bases of the junction unmatched. Germline CDR1 reads MNHEY; CDR2 reads SVGAGI. The CDR3 is made up of 18 amino acids. The CDR3 sequence is CASSSRVLGLANYNEQFF. The CDR3 DNA sequence: TGTGCCAGCAGTTCGAGAGTCCTCGGACTAGCTAACTACAATGAGCAGTTCTTC.

The V and J genes are TRBV18 and TRBJ2-7; no clear D gene. The CDR3 extends over 14 amino acids. The V end was cut by 1 base, the J end by 2 bases, with 9 bases between. The germline V gene has CDR1 KGHSH and CDR2 LQKENI. Written as DNA, the CDR3 is TGTGCCAGCTCACCACTCGACCGTCCCTACGAGCAGTACTTC. Amino acids: CASSPLDRPYEQYF.

This clonotype was observed a handful of times. This chain joins TRBV9 and TRBJ1-6, with TRBD1 matching 9 bases. Germline loops: CDR1 SGDLS, CDR2 YYNGEE. This CDR3 is built from 16 residues. The V and J ends lost 3 bases and 10 bases, in that order; junction bases with no gene match: 11. For the CDR3, the DNA is TGTGCCAGCAGCGCTCCGGGACAGGGAGAGAGGTCACCCCTCCACTTT. Its translation is CASSAPGQGERSPLHF. The whole variable domain, remainder taken from reference TRBV9 and TRBJ1-6, is DSGVTQTPKHLITATGQRVTLRCSPRSGDLSVYWYQQSLDQGLQFLIQYYNGEERAKGNILERFSAQQFPDLHSELNLSSLELGDSALYFCASSAPGQGERSPLHFGNGTRLTVT.

A few counts support this clonotype. The J gene is TRBJ2-7, the V gene TRBV12-3 or TRBV12-4; weak D call: TRBD1 (6 bases). The V gene lost 5 bases and the J gene lost 3 bases, with 17 bases spanning the gap. This CDR3 has 15 amino acids. For the CDR3, the DNA is TGTGCCAGCAGTCCTGGGTGGGGACAATTCTACGAGCAGTACTTC. It is translated as CASSPGWGQFYEQYF.

The sample holds a few counts of this clonotype. This sequence joins TRBV28 and TRBJ1-5, with D unclear. Germline V gives CDR1 MDHEN, CDR2 SYDVKM. This CDR3 comprises 13 residues. V was clipped by 2 bases and J by 8 bases, with 10 bases between them. CDR3 in amino acids: CASSLPDREPQHF. The CDR3 region has the DNA TGTGCCAGCAGTTTACCGGATAGGGAGCCCCAGCATTTT.

There are a few counts of this clonotype. J is TRBJ1-2 and V is TRBV5-5; the D gene is possibly TRBD1 (5 bases). The germline CDR1 and CDR2 sequences are SGHKS and YYEKEE (reference sequence). Trimming pared 1 base from V and 4 bases from J, leaving 14 bases between. The CDR3 sequence is 15 residues long. CDR3 sequence: CASSLNVGLVYGYTF. In DNA form, the CDR3 reads TGTGCCAGCAGCTTGAATGTGGGGCTGGTCTATGGCTACACCTTC.

This clonotype was recorded at least ten times. V gene TRBV29-1 combines with J gene TRBJ2-5, with D perhaps matching TRBD2 (6 bases). V dropped 5 bases and J dropped 3 bases, with 13 bases sitting between them. CDR1 SQVTM and CDR2 ANQGSEA come from the germline V gene. This CDR3 has 13 amino acids. CDR3 in amino acids: CSVPPWGEETQYF. The CDR3 DNA reads TGCAGCGTTCCCCCTTGGGGGGAAGAGACCCAGTACTTC.

This clonotype occurred a few times. This chain connects TRBV7-9 to TRBJ2-3, with TRBD2 matching 7 bases. The CDR3 runs 14 residues. Germline-derived CDR1 and CDR2 are SEHNR and FQNEAQ (reference sequence). The V gene end was trimmed by 6 bases and the J gene end by 8 bases; junction bases not matched to a gene: 11. The chain's CDR3 is CASSSGTTPSTQYF. Written as DNA, the CDR3 is TGTGCCAGCAGTTCCGGGACTACCCCAAGTACGCAGTATTTT.

The rearrangement links TRBV7-6 to TRBJ2-2; TRBD2 is a possible D gene (7 bases). The CDR3 loop spans 17 amino acids. V was trimmed by 7 bases and J by 7 bases, leaving 25 bases between them. CDR1 is SGHVS and CDR2 is FNYEAQ in the germline V gene. The CDR3 loop reads CASTSWLGASGGGELFF. The DNA of the CDR3 is TGTGCCAGCACCTCATGGCTGGGGGCTAGCGGTGGCGGGGAGCTGTTTTTT.

This sequence joins TRBV19 and TRBJ2-7; TRBD1 matches 10 bases. The CDR3 length is 15 residues. The germline V gene encodes CDR1 LNHDA and CDR2 SQIVND (reference sequence). V dropped 4 bases and J dropped 5; count of bases not matched to a gene: 8. The CDR3 here is CASSKTGTGDHEQYF. The CDR3 DNA reads as TGTGCCAGTAGTAAAACCGGGACAGGGGACCACGAGCAGTACTTC.